This T cell receptor (beta chain) appears in the sequencing data of a study of cytomegalovirus exposure and HLA in healthy donors. Overall study context: From roughly 180 million T cells, an earlier analysis saw 110 million or so unique TCR beta sequences.

PCR was performed using 60 Vbeta and 13 Jbeta primers. The authors' processing: Per a later analysis, the number of unique TCR beta chains was some 75 million, of which around 9.9 million were shared. Assay: immunoSEQ multiplex PCR; the TCRdb copy retains only in-frame clones and omits some. The V and J calls and the clone size are those of that table, but D and trimming were determined from the DNA. This table has some 150,000 clones, more than 70% appearing once. Findings and limits, study-wide: Most likely, a cluster of highly shared sequence variants arose as a sequencing artifact.

Note on this clone: Its antigen is unknown.

The CDR3 runs to 12 residues. CDR1 is SGHAT, CDR2 FQNNGV, per germline. The V end lost 3 bases, the J end lost 4 bases, and 6 bases lay between the germline ends. This chain uses TRBV11-2 with TRBJ1-1; TRBD1 is a possible D gene (5 bases). The TCR comes from a male donor in good health and CMV-seronegative. The source material was PBMCs. The CDR3 here is CASSLDTTEAFF. CDR3 DNA sequence: TGTGCCAGCAGCTTGGACACCACTGAAGCTTTCTTT. Using reference TRBV11-2 and TRBJ1-1 for the parts outside the CDR3, the full variable domain is EAGVAQSPRYKIIEKRQSVAFWCNPISGHATLYWYQQILGQGPKLLIQFQNNGVVDDSQLPKDRFSAERLKGVDSTLKIQPAKLEDSAVYLCASSLDTTEAFFGQGTRLTVV.